This T cell receptor (beta chain) was identified during a study of CD8 T cell repertoires and HIV-1 epitope variants. Study-wide background: Tested: three Gag epitope families, Nef HW9 and YT9. Cultures ran roughly ten days, with IL-2, IL-7 and IL-15 added on days 3 and 7. Separate from the cultures, 1M uncultured T cells served as baseline.

This CDR3 has 14 amino acids. Germline loops: CDR1 MGHDK, CDR2 SYGVNS. Trimming took 3 bases from V and 4 from J; bases not matched to a gene: 2. Produced via immunoSEQ multiplex PCR; TCRdb's table is partial and in-frame only. In the table there are 5,100 or so clones, approximately 61% of which are singletons. This clone rates as large. Its antigen is unidentified. This chain connects TRBV25-1 to TRBJ2-2, with 7 bases aligning to TRBD1. The clonotype was recovered from a male donor with HIV. Sequencing was performed on cultured CD8+ T cells derived from PBMCs. This chain's CDR3 is CASSDGTATGELFF. CDR3 sequence (DNA): TGTGCCAGCAGTGACGGGACAGCCACCGGGGAGCTGTTTTTT.